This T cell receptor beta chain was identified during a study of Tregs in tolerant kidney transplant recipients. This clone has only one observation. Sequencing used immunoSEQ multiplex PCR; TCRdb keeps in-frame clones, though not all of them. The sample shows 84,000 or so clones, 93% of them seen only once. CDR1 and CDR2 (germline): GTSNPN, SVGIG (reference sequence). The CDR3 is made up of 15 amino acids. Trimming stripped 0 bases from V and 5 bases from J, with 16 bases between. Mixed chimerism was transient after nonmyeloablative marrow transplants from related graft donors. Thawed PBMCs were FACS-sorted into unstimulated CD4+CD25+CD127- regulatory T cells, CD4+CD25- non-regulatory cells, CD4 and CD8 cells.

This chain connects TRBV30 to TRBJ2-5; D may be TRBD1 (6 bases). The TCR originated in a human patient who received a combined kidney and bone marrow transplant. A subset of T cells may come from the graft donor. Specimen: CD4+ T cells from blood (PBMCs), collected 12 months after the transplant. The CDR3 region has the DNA TGTGCCTGGAGTGTACCTGGGGGCTGGGGGGAGACCCAGTACTTC. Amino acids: CAWSVPGGWGETQYF.